The sequence of this TCR beta chain was determined in a study of cytomegalovirus exposure and HLA in healthy donors (TCRdb year 2017). In terms of the full investigation: In an earlier analysis of some 610 of the donors, 250 to 350 Gb of sequence data and 100 million or so unique TCR beta sequences from roughly 180 million T cells were reported. An early release that covered some 640 HLA-typed donors contained approximately 300 gigabases of sequencing data and around 80 million unique TCR sequences. Among the 398 genotyped donors, around 81% belonged to the genetic ancestry cluster associated with self-reported Caucasian donors. The study was designed to test whether signatures of past pathogen exposure could be identified by cataloging public T cell receptors. The study profiled the T cell repertoires of more than 500 subjects by immunosequencing and related them to cytomegalovirus serostatus. Besides the first cohort of 500 to 700 subjects, a separate validation cohort made up of 120 different subjects was used. High-throughput TCR immunosequencing, statistical association of individual TCRs with disease status, and machine learning were combined to predict cytomegalovirus infection status. A later analysis re-analyzed previously published TCR beta repertoires from roughly 690 donors and added high-resolution HLA genotyping to study TCR occurrence patterns. The later analysis used no new phenotypic data to find candidate immune exposures, relying instead on TCR beta sequences and their occurrence across donors. In an earlier analysis of 500 to 650 of the donors, high-throughput TCR beta sequencing was used to judge whether each TCR beta V gene segment behaved as functional or pseudogenic. Donor age, sex, ethnicity and CMV serostatus were compiled together with the repertoire data. Genome-wide SNP genotypes for about three fifths of the roughly 700 donors were used in a later genetic analysis, which treated that subset as a discovery cohort. Every discovery cohort repertoire had been produced on one sequencing platform. Both class I and class II loci were covered by HLA typing, at four-digit resolution. The number of typed donors differed by locus: roughly 629-630 for A, B, C, DRB1 and DQB1; 522 for DQA1; about 600 for DPA1; and some 450 for DPB1. Four or five DR-DQ haplotypes were treated as single units for association and clustering because of strong linkage in the cohort. On average, around 200,000 unique TCR beta nucleotide sequences were sequenced per donor among some 430 genotyped donors of the cohort, with about 19% of those sequences being non-productive. The paper's findings and limits, for the study overall: Seventeen rarely observed V segments, including chromosome 9 orphons, were excluded from the earlier analysis of approximately 600 of the donors because counts were too low. Some IMGT-functional V segments, including TRBV6-2 and TRBV6-3, could not be distinguished by the 87-base-pair reads and were therefore excluded. The authors suggested that the approach could potentially be extended to other disease states and immunological phenotypes. Specific HLA alleles were associated with 15,000 to 20,000 TCR beta sequences at a false discovery rate of 0.05 in a later analysis. A few of the identified cytomegalovirus-associated TCR beta chains were confirmed in vitro to be specific for cytomegalovirus antigens. A later analysis reported that several top co-occurrence clusters appeared linked to parvovirus B19, influenza, CMV and Epstein-Barr virus. A later analysis found that TCR association rates varied across HLA loci, with DRB1 alleles showing the most associated TCRs and HLA-C alleles the fewest. Linkage disequilibrium might explain the correlated functional status among segregating V segments, but an unknown experimental factor could not be ruled out. Sequencing depth was assumed to be roughly uniform across donors in the presence/absence analyses, though that assumption may not hold. An earlier analysis of around 540 of the donors showed that most TCR beta V segments appeared in productive rearrangements either about 87% or about 30% of the time, which broadly matched IMGT annotations. This cohort had only TCR beta chains sequenced, and the lack of alpha or paired-chain data limited which features could be detected. In a later analysis, most CMV-associated TCR beta chains were found to appear HLA-restricted, with HLA associations seemingly driven largely by CMV exposure. V-gene and J-gene trimming of TCR beta chains was associated with a missense DCLRE1C variant in a later genetic analysis, and the association was replicated in an independent cohort. Immune exposure information for the cohort was limited to CMV serostatus. A later genetic analysis reported fewer N-insertions in productive TCRs among donors in an Asian-associated ancestry cluster than the approximately 670-donor mean. While some public TCRs were present in many individuals, most TCR sequences turned up only very rarely across donors. In the study, roughly 160 TCR beta chains were listed as associated with cytomegalovirus. In both the original and validation cohorts, the classifier was reported to diagnose cytomegalovirus status with high specificity and sensitivity. Because some donors lacked HLA typing at each locus, the association tests relied only on the typed subset. A cluster of highly shared sequence variants was judged likely to be a technical artifact of the sequencing pipeline. In a later analysis, HLA-associated TCR beta chains showed more clonal expansion and lower generation probabilities than non-associated chains that were equally common. A further reported finding was that TCR beta sequences accurately predicted the HLA-A and HLA-B alleles for most subjects in the first cohort. When HLA alleles, especially DR and DQ, strongly co-occurred, TCR associations were difficult to assign to individual alleles.

Its CDR3 holds 16 amino acids, cysteine through phenylalanine. CDR3 DNA only is kept here, 48 bases in frame from base 1. Trimming takes 4 bases off V and 0 bases off J; junction bases not matched to a gene: 8. CDR1 PRHDT and CDR2 FYEKMQ were looked up in the germline V gene (reference sequence). The receptor library was made with the immunoSEQ multiplex PCR assay. For the multiplex PCR, a mixture combining 60 forward primers for TCR Vbeta segments and 13 reverse primers for TCR Jbeta segments was used. A multiplex PCR assay on genomic DNA amplified the CDR3 region of rearranged TCR beta genes. Amplified TCR beta libraries were sequenced as 87-base-pair reads on the Illumina HiSeq System. Concerning the study's data processing: A later analysis counted 75 million to 100 million unique TCR beta chains across the 690 or so repertoires, and around 12 million of these chains were shared by at least two donors. To remove PCR and sequencing errors, raw reads were error-corrected and collapsed into unique sequences using a nearest-neighbor algorithm that merged closely related sequences. V, D and J gene segments were assigned by aligning CDR3 sequences to IMGT reference sequences. For a sequence to be retained, a match of at least six nucleotides was required to both a V gene segment and a J gene segment. A rearrangement was called productive if the CDR3 had no stop codons and remained in frame with V and J, and every other rearrangement was called non-productive. Following IMGT convention, CDR3 was defined as the stretch from the second conserved V-encoded cysteine to the conserved J-encoded phenylalanine. The earlier analysis of about 590 of the donors excluded sequences that lacked an unambiguous match to a single V gene segment. In an earlier analysis of some 590 of the donors, a V segment was called functional when productive rearrangements were above 56.7%, and segregating when the standard deviation between donors exceeded 5%. A statistical classification framework was developed to diagnose cytomegalovirus status using the catalog of TCR beta chain sequences. In a later analysis, V and J genes were assigned by comparing TCR nucleotide sequences against IMGT/GENE-DB human TR gene sequences. In a later analysis, CDR3 sequences and most-parsimonious VDJ recombination scenarios were assigned using the TCRdist pipeline. A later analysis defined each TCR beta chain by its CDR3 amino acid sequence plus V-gene family, and excluded reads lacking a unique V-gene family. To address suspected cross-contamination and a sequencing artifact, a later analysis removed approximately 600 highly shared, low-generation-probability nucleotide sequences. For each public chain, a later analysis derived a clonal expansion index from normalized ranks of inferred template counts within each repertoire. A later analysis computed generation probabilities with a VDJ recombination model fitted to out-of-frame rearrangements, and checked the results against IGoR. In a later analysis, hypergeometric tests were used to score TCR-TCR, TCR-HLA and TCR-CMV co-occurrence, with a repertoire-size bias correction applied to TCR pairs. In a later analysis, false discovery rates were estimated by permuting HLA or CMV assignments 20 times. In a later analysis, co-occurring TCRs were grouped using DBSCAN, and TCRdist sequence similarity was added for clustering within HLA-allele-positive subsets. Repertoires with fewer than 30,000 or more than 120,000 public chains, plus five repertoires with anomalous nucleotide sharing, were excluded from co-occurrence clustering. This is the immuneACCESS table as TCRdb keeps it, with only in-frame sequences that have V and J called. A part of the clones is gone; compared with another copy, unresolved V genes explain less than half, and the rest is unexplained. V and J calls and clone size are given by that table; D and trimming were obtained from the DNA. The sample profile shows over 140,000 clones; about 80% of them were found once. The ten largest account for roughly 1.4% of the sample.

The cohort was made up of 500 to 800 healthy bone marrow donors. At the time of sampling, all cohort members were nominally healthy, though unrecorded immune exposures were likely present. The donor was CMV seropositive and was included in the group of 290 or so seropositive cohort members. A peripheral blood sample was collected from each donor, and TCR beta sequencing was performed on peripheral blood mononuclear cells. The Qiagen DNeasy Blood Extraction Kit was used to extract genomic DNA from the blood cell samples. Of note for this clone: Which antigen it targets is not known. Per-base qualities were not stored, and no clone one base away is much larger.

The chain is encoded by TRBV13 joined to TRBJ2-7; 8 middle bases align to TRBD1. The material sequenced was PBMCs. The sequence was collected from a man younger than 45 in good health and CMV-seropositive. In nucleotide form, the sequence is TGTGCCAGCAGCTCGACCGGGACAGGTAGCTCCTACGAGCAGTACTTC. It specifies CASSSTGTGSSYEQYF.